These 12 T cell receptor beta chains originate from one sample sequenced in a study of blood T cells in healthy people across ages (dated by TCRdb to the mid-2010s). The library was made by 5' RACE. This sample was sequenced with an Illumina HiSeq 2500. A second roughly 6 to 11 cycle PCR used a sample-barcoded 5' primer and a J-beta primer mix. TCRdb redid the processing of the public reads, applying fastp at Q25 and MiXCR, and retained in-frame beta chains. Every CDR3 protein is listed once, alongside the most common genes and DNA of its rows. The sample table contains about 1.6 million distinct CDR3 sequences; only one count was recorded for around 36% of them. In total, the top ten clones hold approximately 11% of the sample. What was sequenced was blood. Receptors originate from a woman aged 25 to 39 in good health.

There are a few counts of this clonotype. The chain employs TRBV12-3 or TRBV12-4 and TRBJ1-1; D may be TRBD1 (6 bases). The CDR3 runs to 11 residues. V lost 6 bases and J lost 8, with 10 bases in between. This CDR3 reads CASRITGEAFF. The CDR3 nucleotides read TGTGCCAGCAGAATAACAGGGGAAGCTTTCTTT.

This clonotype was counted a few times. V and J are TRBV18 and TRBJ2-1; D possibly corresponds to TRBD1 (6 bases). CDR1 and CDR2 (germline): KGHSH, LQKENI. V lost 2 bases to trimming and J lost 0 bases, with 8 bases between them. The CDR3 has 15 residues. The CDR3 here is CASSPEDSSYNEQFF. CDR3 nucleotide sequence: TGTGCCAGCTCACCAGAGGACAGCTCCTACAATGAGCAGTTCTTC.

This clonotype was observed a handful of times. The gene calls are TRBV3-1 and TRBJ2-7, with 9 nucleotides matching TRBD1. Per the germline V gene, CDR1 is LGHDT and CDR2 is YNNKEL (reference sequence). V dropped 0 bases and J dropped 3; count of bases not matched to a gene: 15. There are 19 residues in the CDR3. The CDR3 DNA is TGTGCCAGCAGCCAAGATGTCCCGACAGGGGGTTCGTCGTACTACGAGCAGTACTTC. It codes for CASSQDVPTGGSSYYEQYF.

About this clonotype: A read error may be the cause here, since a much bigger clone is one base away. The chain employs TRBV4-1 and TRBJ2-6; D not certain. The CDR3 covers 13 residues. V lost 0 bases and J lost 8, with 5 bases in between. Germline-derived CDR1 and CDR2 are MGHRA and YSYEKL. CDR3: CASSQEGTNVLTF. CDR3 nucleotides: TGCGCCAGCAGCCAAGAAGGGACCAACGTCCTGACTTTC.

This clonotype has only a few counts. The chain is built from TRBV21-1 and TRBJ2-1; the D segment call TRBD2 is taken from the table without a DNA check. TRBV21-1 is marked as a pseudogene. The CDR3 is 16 amino acids. CDR3 in DNA: TGTGCCAGCAGGTTAAGGAGTGGTAGTCAGGCCAATGAGCAGTTCTTC. Encoded protein: CASRLRSGSQANEQFF.

The chain combines TRBV20-1 with TRBJ1-5; TRBD1 agrees at 7 bases. With V trimmed by 6 bases and J by 11 bases, 13 bases remained unmatched. This CDR3 has 13 amino acids. Germline CDR1 DFQATT, CDR2 SNEGSKA (reference sequence). CDR3 sequence (DNA): TGCAGTGCCACGACAGGGAGGACGCGGGCCCAGCATTTT. Translation gives CSATTGRTRAQHF.

A few counts support this clonotype. The chain uses TRBV6-2 or TRBV6-3 and TRBJ1-5; D call uncertain. CDR3 length: 12 residues. The germline gives CDR1 MNHEY, CDR2 SVGEGT. Trimming pared 8 bases from V and 7 bases from J, leaving 12 bases between. The CDR3 DNA reads as TGTGCCAGCGGGTTGCCTGGGCAGCCCCAGCATTTT. It translates to CASGLPGQPQHF.

The chain uses TRBV4-1 and TRBJ2-1, with D perhaps being TRBD1 or TRBD2 (5 bases each). The germline gives CDR1 MGHRA, CDR2 YSYEKL. Trimming pared 3 bases from V and 7 bases from J, leaving 10 bases between. CDR3 size: 13 residues. The DNA for the CDR3 is TGCGCCAGCAGCCACGAAGGGGAGAATGAGCAGTTCTTC. This encodes CASSHEGENEQFF.

This clonotype was observed at least ten times. V and J are TRBV15 and TRBJ2-5; no clear D. The CDR3 consists of 11 residues. Germline CDR1 reads LNHNV; CDR2 reads YYDKDF (reference sequence). Trimming took off 1 base at V and 4 bases at J, with 1 base between the two ends. The CDR3 reads CATSRGETQYF. The CDR3 DNA is TGTGCCACCAGCAGAGGAGAGACCCAGTACTTC.

The chain is built from TRBV13 and TRBJ2-5; 7 bases map to TRBD2. The V segment lost 10 bases and the J segment 2 bases; nucleotides outside the gene matches: 13. Germline V lookup: CDR1 PRHDT, CDR2 FYEKMQ (reference sequence). This CDR3 is built from 15 residues. Here the CDR3 reads CATSSGLAEQETQYF. In nucleotides, the CDR3 is TGTGCCACCTCCTCCGGGCTAGCGGAGCAAGAGACCCAGTACTTC.

The chain couples TRBV20-1 to TRBJ2-3; 10 bases map to TRBD2. V dropped 5 bases and J dropped 8; count of bases not matched to a gene: 13. Germline CDR1 and CDR2: DFQATT and SNEGSKA (reference sequence). The CDR3 loop spans 15 amino acids. The CDR3 sequence is CSAPWGAGGQRTQYF. The CDR3, as DNA: TGCAGTGCTCCTTGGGGAGCGGGGGGGCAACGTACGCAGTATTTT.

This sequence joins TRBV30 and TRBJ2-7; D ambiguous. The CDR3 is 13 residues long. The germline V gene has CDR1 GTSNPN and CDR2 SVGIG (reference sequence). V was pared by 6 bases and J by 0 bases, with 12 bases between. CDR3 DNA sequence: TGTGCCTGTAAAACGGACGTCTCCTACGAGCAGTACTTC. As protein: CACKTDVSYEQYF.